Given below is one TCR beta chain in context. Germline V gene sequence: CDR1 LNHNV, CDR2 YYDKDF (reference sequence). The CDR3 is made up of 16 amino acids. Germline trimming cut 5 bases from V and 1 base from J; bases unmatched to any gene: 7. Using immunoSEQ multiplex PCR, the repertoire was profiled, and TCRdb retains in-frame clones only, with some absent. The table shows about 95,000 clones, with approximately 95% occurring only once. This sample is part of a study of technical replicates of blood from a handful of donors. The source of this sequence is a human donor in good health. Sequenced sample: T cells isolated from PBMCs. The chain recombines TRBV15 with TRBJ1-3, with 8 nucleotides matching TRBD1. The CDR3 here is CATSYWTGPSGNTIYF. The DNA for the CDR3 is TGTGCCACCAGCTACTGGACAGGGCCTTCTGGAAACACCATATATTTT. Looking up the rest from reference TRBV15 and TRBJ1-3 gives the full variable domain: DAMVIQNPRYQVTQFGKPVTLSCSQTLNHNVMYWYQQKSSQAPKLLFHYYDKDFNNEADTPDNFQSRRPNTSFCFLDIRSPGLGDTAMYLCATSYWTGPSGNTIYFGEGSWLTVV.